The 9 T cell receptor beta chains below were found in one sample sequenced in a study of blood T cell repertoires in COVID-19. The data were produced by immunoSEQ multiplex PCR, yet TCRdb's version contains in-frame clones alone and is incomplete. The table includes 200,000 to 250,000 clones, about 94% detected once. Sample: peripheral blood. These receptors all stem from a man aged 55-75 years with COVID-19, enrolled during active disease.

The V gene is TRBV6-2 or TRBV6-3, the J gene TRBJ2-7; D uncertain. With 4 bases removed from V and 9 bases from J, the gap between germline ends came to 13 bases. The CDR3 is 12 amino acids. Germline V gene data show CDR1 as MNHEY and CDR2 as SVGEGT. CDR3 protein: CASSSLEPRQYF. As DNA, the CDR3 is TGTGCCAGCAGTTCTCTCGAGCCGCGGCAGTACTTC.

The J gene is TRBJ2-5, the V gene TRBV10-1, with 7 nucleotides matching TRBD2. Germline V gives CDR1 WNHNN, CDR2 SYGVQD (reference sequence). This CDR3 has 14 residues. The V gene end was trimmed by 5 bases and the J gene end by 2 bases; junction bases not matched to a gene: 5. The CDR3 DNA reads as TGCGCCAGCAGTTACGGGGGGACTCAAGAGACCCAGTACTTC. It encodes CASSYGGTQETQYF.

The chain couples TRBV19 to TRBJ1-3; 7 bases are a match to TRBD1. Germline trimming cut 2 bases from V and 0 bases from J; bases unmatched to any gene: 4. The length of the CDR3 is 16 residues. CDR1 is LNHDA and CDR2 is SQIVND in the germline V gene (reference sequence). CDR3 residues: CASSILTGASGNTIYF. The CDR3 region has the DNA TGTGCCAGTAGTATACTAACAGGGGCCTCTGGAAACACCATATATTTT.

The chain carries TRBV28 and TRBJ1-2; TRBD1 matches at 8 bases. Germline CDR1 reads MDHEN; CDR2 reads SYDVKM. This CDR3 has 13 residues. V shed 4 bases, J shed 4 bases, and the junction held 2 bases outside the gene matches. In DNA, the CDR3 is TGTGCCAGCAGTTCGACAGGGGTCTATGGCTACACCTTC. Translated: CASSSTGVYGYTF.

This sequence joins TRBV4-2 and TRBJ1-4; maybe TRBD1 (6 bases). The CDR3 has 15 residues. In germline, CDR1 is LGHNA, CDR2 YNFKEQ. V dropped 0 bases and J dropped 5 bases, with 10 bases sitting between them. CDR3 amino acids: CASSQDGGANEKLFF. CDR3 in DNA: TGTGCCAGCAGCCAAGACGGGGGGGCGAATGAAAAACTGTTTTTT.

This CDR3 reads CASSVGTPMSPLHF. DNA for the CDR3: TGTGCCAGCAGCGTCGGGACACCGATGTCACCCCTCCACTTT. The chain combines TRBV7-3 with TRBJ1-6; a weak D match, TRBD1 (6 bases). The V and J ends lost 5 bases and 10 bases respectively, with 15 bases between them. Germline V gene lookup returns CDR1 SGHTA and CDR2 FQGTGA. The CDR3 totals 14 residues.

V and J are TRBV9 and TRBJ2-2, with TRBD2 identical over 7 bases. J was trimmed by 2 bases and V by 0 bases; bases with no gene match: 4. The CDR3 sequence is 16 residues long. The germline CDR1 and CDR2 sequences are SGDLS and YYNGEE. CDR3 amino acids: CASSVGPSGNTGELFF. The CDR3 bases are TGTGCCAGCAGCGTAGGGCCTAGCGGTAACACCGGGGAGCTGTTTTTT. The whole variable domain, remainder taken from reference TRBV9 and TRBJ2-2, is DSGVTQTPKHLITATGQRVTLRCSPRSGDLSVYWYQQSLDQGLQFLIQYYNGEERAKGNILERFSAQQFPDLHSELNLSSLELGDSALYFCASSVGPSGNTGELFFGEGSRLTVL.

A single count supports this clone. The chain joins TRBV12-3 or TRBV12-4 to TRBJ1-2; D is uncertain. CDR3 size: 13 residues. Trimming left V 4 bases short and J 6 bases short, with 12 bases between. The CDR3 here is CASSSRPRDGYTF. The CDR3 nucleotides are TGTGCCAGCAGTTCACGCCCTCGGGATGGCTACACCTTC.

The V call is TRBV11-2, the J call TRBJ1-6, with D unresolved. V lost 6 bases to trimming and J lost 3 bases, with 15 bases between them. The CDR3 runs to 16 residues. The germline CDR1 and CDR2 sequences are SGHAT and FQNNGV. The CDR3 DNA is TGTGCCAGCAGTTCGTGGACTCCAAACTATAATTCACCCCTCCACTTT. This translates into CASSSWTPNYNSPLHF.